This note documents a single T cell receptor (beta chain) sequence. The authors reverse transcribed roughly 0.5 to 1 ug RNA with random hexamers. Coverage of TCR beta CDR3 amplification by immunoSEQ multiplex PCR extended to 54 Vbeta and 13 Jbeta. TCRdb reprocessed the immunoSEQ multiplex PCR reads via MiXCR and lists one record per CDR3 protein. Of more than 70,000 distinct CDR3 sequences listed, 75% to 95% are singletons. The data stem from a study of CD8 T cells in Susac syndrome. The CDR3 loop spans 16 amino acids. Germline CDR1 and CDR2: SGHRS and YFSETQ. Deletions cut 0 bases from V and 0 bases from J, with 10 bases between. Sequencing of TCR beta was performed on blood CD8+ and CD4+ T cells.

Sequencing used CD8+ T cells from PBMCs. This chain uses TRBV5-1 with TRBJ2-1; tentatively, D is TRBD1 (5 bases). This TCR came from a human donor with multiple sclerosis. Here the CDR3 DNA reads TGCGCCAGCAGCTTGGGAGTAGGGGTCTCCTACAATGAGCAGTTCTTC. The encoded protein is CASSLGVGVSYNEQFF.